This T cell receptor (beta chain) was captured by sequencing in a study of siplizumab effects on memory and regulatory T cells. Method: immunoSEQ multiplex PCR; TCRdb's copy keeps in-frame clones and lacks some. This table has 90,000 to 130,000 clones, roughly 92% appearing once. This CDR3 has 14 amino acids. The germline V gene has CDR1 MNHNY and CDR2 SVGAGI (reference sequence). V lost 2 bases and J lost 6, with 13 bases in between. This chain links TRBV6-6 with TRBJ1-2; no firm D call. The clonotype originates from a human donor in good health. The sequencing input was CD4+ T cells sorted from blood. CDR3 protein: CASSYNPAANGYTF. In nucleotides, the CDR3 is TGTGCCAGCAGTTACAATCCGGCAGCTAATGGCTACACCTTC.